This T cell receptor beta chain appears in the sequencing data of a study of Graves' ophthalmopathy and Graves' hyperthyroidism. Whole-study findings and limits: Detected in blood as well were most expanded thyroid clonotypes with frequency above 0.001.

This CDR3 region has 14 residues. Looked up from germline, CDR1 is MGHDK and CDR2 is SYGVNS. Between the trimmed V and J ends, which lost 7 bases and 4 bases, there was a span of 17 bases. People with hyperthyroidism were aged 18 to 65 and newly diagnosed, under 2 months' duration. RNA transcripts were the template, and TCR beta CDR3 regions were amplified from them. The authors performed first-round RT-PCR with HTBI primers and then a second-round multiplex PCR. TCRdb redid the calling of the multiplex PCR reads with MiXCR, one entry per CDR3 protein. Among 400,000 or so distinct CDR3 sequences listed, approximately 17% were seen once. At least ten counts were recorded for this clonotype. Its antigen is not identified.

The J gene is TRBJ2-7, the V gene TRBV25-1, with unresolved D. The clonotype comes from an adult woman with stable Graves' hyperthyroidism. Sample: peripheral blood. The CDR3 DNA reads as TGTGCCAGCACCCCCTTGGACCGCCCGTACGAGCAGTACTTC. Protein product: CASTPLDRPYEQYF.